Following are 21 T cell receptor beta chains from one sample sequenced in a study of persistence of HIV-infected CD4 T cells. Sequencing used immunoSEQ version 4 in survey mode. TCRdb keeps only in-frame clones here, not all; method: immunoSEQ multiplex PCR. The sample has 24,000 or so clones, over 65% seen once. Cells were stimulated with overlapping HIV-1 Gag 15-mer peptides. Sorting of responding CD4+ T cells relied on upregulated CD40 ligand together with CD69. Antigens for these TCRs are unknown. Sequenced here: CD4+ T cells sorted from PBMCs after roughly 18-hour stimulation, sampled from a patient who received antiretroviral therapy. The receptors come from an adult man with HIV who was CMV-seropositive.

This clone has only a few counts. The chain employs TRBV2 and TRBJ1-4; possible D gene TRBD1, 5 bases. The CDR3 length is 15 residues. Germline V lookup: CDR1 SNHLY, CDR2 FYNNEI. Trimming took 6 bases from V and 0 from J, leaving 11 bases between them. The CDR3: CASSPDRATNEKLFF. The CDR3 bases are TGTGCCAGCAGCCCCGACAGAGCAACTAATGAAAAACTGTTTTTT.

This clone was counted only a few times. The V call is TRBV12-5, the J call TRBJ1-5; tentative D call: TRBD1 (5 bases). The germline CDR1 and CDR2 sequences are LGHNT and FRNRAP. The CDR3 is made up of 15 amino acids. Trimming removed 6 bases from V and 1 base from J, with 13 bases in between. The CDR3 coding sequence is TGTGCTAGTGGCGGCGGGGGGGTGAGCAATCAGCCCCAGCATTTT. Its protein is CASGGGGVSNQPQHF.

This clone appeared a few times. The junction and the germline gene differ at one end; a read error may be behind it. The chain employs TRBV29-1 and TRBJ2-5; D gene ambiguous. The germline V gene has CDR1 SQVTM and CDR2 ANQGSEA. The CDR3 has 10 amino acids. CDR3: CSVDPPAFHF. The CDR3 DNA reads as TGCAGCGTTGACCCCCCAGCCTTTCACTTC. Full variable domain (outside the CDR3, taken from reference TRBV29-1 and TRBJ2-5): SAVISQKPSRDICQRGTSLTIQCQVDSQVTMMFWYRQQPGQSLTLIATANQGSEATYESGFVIDKFPISRPNLTFSTLTVSNMSPEDSSIYLCSVDPPAFHFGPGTRLLVL.

The chain links TRBV5-1 to TRBJ2-1; tentatively, D is TRBD1 or TRBD2 (5 bases each). The CDR3 runs 15 residues. The V gene's germline CDR1 is SGHRS and CDR2 YFSETQ. V lost 4 bases, J lost 8 bases, and 19 bases lay in between. The CDR3 coding sequence is TGCGCCAGCAGCGCGAGGGCTAGAGTCAGGGATGAGCAGTTCTTC. The encoded protein is CASSARARVRDEQFF. The complete variable domain, with remaining parts taken from reference TRBV5-1 and TRBJ2-1, reads KAGVTQTPRYLIKTRGQQVTLSCSPISGHRSVSWYQQTPGQGLQFLFEYFSETQRNKGNFPGRFSGRQFSNSRSEMNVSTLELGDSALYLCASSARARVRDEQFFGPGTRLTVL.

This chain joins TRBV2 and TRBJ2-6; D unclear. With 2 bases removed from V and 1 base from J, the gap between germline ends came to 6 bases. Per the germline V gene, CDR1 is SNHLY and CDR2 is FYNNEI. This CDR3 contains 15 residues. The CDR3 region is CASSESRSGANVLTF. The CDR3 DNA reads TGTGCCAGCAGTGAAAGCCGTTCTGGGGCCAACGTCCTGACTTTC.

The rearrangement joins TRBV5-1 to TRBJ1-1; perhaps TRBD1 as D (5 bases). Germline CDR1 and CDR2: SGHRS and YFSETQ. This CDR3 contains 15 residues. Trimming cost V 4 bases and J 3 bases, with 16 bases left between them. The CDR3 DNA reads as TGCGCCAGCAGCGTAGGACACGGCCAGGACACTGAAGCTTTCTTT. Amino acids: CASSVGHGQDTEAFF.

The rearrangement joins TRBV6-6 to TRBJ2-5; 7 bases match TRBD2. Trimming removed 5 bases from V and 3 bases from J; junction bases left unmatched: 9. Germline-derived CDR1 and CDR2 are MNHNY and SVGAGI (reference sequence). This CDR3 is built from 15 residues. CDR3 region: CASSTRGRGEETQYF. The CDR3 DNA sequence: TGTGCCAGCAGTACCCGGGGCCGGGGGGAAGAGACCCAGTACTTC.

J is TRBJ1-1 and V is TRBV18; tentative D call: TRBD1 (6 bases). The germline CDR1 and CDR2 sequences are KGHSH and LQKENI. The CDR3 is made up of 14 amino acids. Deletions cut 3 bases from V and 4 bases from J, with 12 bases between. The CDR3 DNA is TGTGCCAGCTCACCGCAGGGGACCGGCACTGAAGCTTTCTTT. Translation: CASSPQGTGTEAFF.

The rearrangement links TRBV6-5 to TRBJ1-5, with D unresolved. Looked up from germline, CDR1 is MNHEY and CDR2 is SVGAGI. Trimming removed 6 bases at V and 8 bases at J, with 8 bases between. The CDR3 length is 11 residues. The CDR3: CASRTTKPQHF. CDR3 nucleotide sequence: TGTGCCAGCAGGACGACCAAGCCCCAGCATTTT.

In its sample, this clone was seen once. This rearrangement joins TRBV19 to TRBJ1-1, with D perhaps matching TRBD1 (5 bases). From germline, CDR1 is LNHDA and CDR2 SQIVND (reference sequence). The CDR3 has 14 residues. Trimming pared 4 bases from V and 4 bases from J, leaving 13 bases between. In DNA, the CDR3 is TGTGCCAGTAGTACATCTACAGGTTCCACTGAAGCTTTCTTT. It encodes CASSTSTGSTEAFF.

The rearrangement joins TRBV9 to TRBJ1-6, with D perhaps matching TRBD1 (6 bases). The V and J ends lost 1 base and 7 bases respectively, with 12 bases between them. This CDR3 region has 15 residues. In germline, CDR1 is SGDLS, CDR2 YYNGEE. CDR3 amino acids: CASSVSGDPNSPLHF. Written as DNA, the CDR3 is TGTGCCAGCAGCGTATCAGGGGACCCCAATTCACCCCTCCACTTT.

In its sample, this clone was seen a few times. The J gene is TRBJ2-3, the V gene TRBV3-1 (or the pseudogene TRBV3-2); 13 bases fit TRBD2. The V gene's germline CDR1 is LGHDT and CDR2 YNNKEL (reference sequence). The CDR3 runs to 18 residues. V was pared by 4 bases and J by 2 bases, with 9 bases of the junction left unmatched. This CDR3 is CASSRTRGTSGDTDTQYF. The CDR3 DNA sequence: TGTGCCAGCAGCCGGACTCGCGGGACTAGCGGGGACACAGATACGCAGTATTTT.

A few counts support this clone. V and J are TRBV18 and TRBJ2-3; D uncertain. V was shortened by 1 base and J by 6 bases, with 5 bases between the two germline ends. In germline, CDR1 is KGHSH, CDR2 LQKENI. CDR3 size: 12 residues. CDR3 nucleotide sequence: TGTGCCAGCTCACCACGAAGGGATACGCAGTATTTT. Its translation is CASSPRRDTQYF.

The rearrangement links TRBV2 to TRBJ2-1, with TRBD2 as a possible D gene (7 bases). Trimming cost V 3 bases and J 4 bases, with 19 bases left between them. Germline CDR1 is SNHLY and CDR2 is FYNNEI. The CDR3 sequence is 17 residues long. In DNA, the CDR3 is TGTGCCAGCAGTGATACTTTAGCTCGGGGGGCGTACAATGAGCAGTTCTTC. It yields the protein CASSDTLARGAYNEQFF.

This chain connects TRBV6-6 to TRBJ2-4; D perhaps matches TRBD1 (5 bases). The CDR3 sequence is 14 residues long. Germline CDR1 reads MNHNY; CDR2 reads SVGAGI (reference sequence). Trimming removed 6 bases at V and 6 bases at J, with 15 bases between. The CDR3 DNA follows: TGTGCCAGCAGCCCCGAGTGGGGCAGAAACATTCAGTACTTC. Translated, it gives CASSPEWGRNIQYF.

This chain links TRBV30 with TRBJ1-6, with 8 bases fitting TRBD1. The CDR3 runs to 15 residues. With V trimmed by 3 bases and J by 9 bases, 10 bases remained unmatched. Germline values: CDR1 GTSNPN, CDR2 SVGIG (reference sequence). CDR3 DNA: TGTGCCTGGAGGGGGCCGGGACAGGCTTTTTCACCCCTCCACTTT. Translating gives CAWRGPGQAFSPLHF.

This clone was observed a handful of times. The J gene is TRBJ1-5, the V gene TRBV5-5; tentatively, D is TRBD1 (6 bases). This CDR3 has 15 amino acids. The germline V gene encodes CDR1 SGHKS and CDR2 YYEKEE (reference sequence). The V end was cut by 0 bases, the J end by 7 bases, with 14 bases between. The CDR3 reads CASSLDGGGRQPQHF. The CDR3 nucleotides are TGTGCCAGCAGCTTGGATGGAGGGGGTCGGCAGCCCCAGCATTTT.

The genes are TRBV28 and TRBJ1-6; the D is unclear. Germline-derived CDR1 and CDR2 are MDHEN and SYDVKM. This CDR3 has 12 amino acids. Trimming stripped 5 bases from V and 6 bases from J, with 5 bases between. The CDR3 nucleotides are TGTGCCAGCAGTGAAGCTAATTCACCCCTCCACTTT. Its protein is CASSEANSPLHF.

V usage is TRBV6-5 and J usage is TRBJ1-2; weak D call: TRBD1 (6 bases). V lost 5 bases, J lost 2 bases, and 15 bases lay in between. CDR3 length: 15 residues. Germline V gene sequence: CDR1 MNHEY, CDR2 SVGAGI. CDR3 sequence reads: CASSSPTGANYGYTF. The CDR3 DNA reads TGTGCCAGCAGTAGCCCGACAGGCGCCAACTATGGCTACACCTTC.

The chain joins TRBV2 to TRBJ2-7; D remains unclear. Germline CDR1 reads SNHLY; CDR2 reads FYNNEI. V dropped 6 bases and J dropped 0 bases, with 12 bases sitting between them. CDR3 size: 14 residues. The chain's CDR3 is CASRRAFYSYEQYF. CDR3 DNA sequence: TGTGCCAGCAGACGGGCCTTTTACTCCTACGAGCAGTACTTC.

The chain carries TRBV5-1 and TRBJ2-2, with unresolved D. The CDR3 runs to 12 residues. The ends were cut back, 6 bases at V and 4 bases at J, with 7 bases in the middle. In germline, CDR1 is SGHRS, CDR2 YFSETQ. CDR3: CASTYSTGELFF. The CDR3 DNA is TGCGCCAGCACCTACAGCACCGGGGAGCTGTTTTTT.